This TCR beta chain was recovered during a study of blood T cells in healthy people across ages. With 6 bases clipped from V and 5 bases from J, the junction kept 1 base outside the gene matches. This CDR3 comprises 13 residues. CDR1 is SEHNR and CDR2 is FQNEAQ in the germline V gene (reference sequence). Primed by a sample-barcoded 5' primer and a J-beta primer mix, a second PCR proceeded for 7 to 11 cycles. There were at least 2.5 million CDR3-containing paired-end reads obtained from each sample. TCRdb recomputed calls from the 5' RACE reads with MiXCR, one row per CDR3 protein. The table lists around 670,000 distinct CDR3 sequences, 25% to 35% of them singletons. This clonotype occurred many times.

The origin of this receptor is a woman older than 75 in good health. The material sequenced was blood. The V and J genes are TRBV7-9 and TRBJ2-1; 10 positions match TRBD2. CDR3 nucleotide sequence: TGTGCCAGCAGAGGGACTAGCGACAATGAGCAGTTCTTC. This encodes CASRGTSDNEQFF.